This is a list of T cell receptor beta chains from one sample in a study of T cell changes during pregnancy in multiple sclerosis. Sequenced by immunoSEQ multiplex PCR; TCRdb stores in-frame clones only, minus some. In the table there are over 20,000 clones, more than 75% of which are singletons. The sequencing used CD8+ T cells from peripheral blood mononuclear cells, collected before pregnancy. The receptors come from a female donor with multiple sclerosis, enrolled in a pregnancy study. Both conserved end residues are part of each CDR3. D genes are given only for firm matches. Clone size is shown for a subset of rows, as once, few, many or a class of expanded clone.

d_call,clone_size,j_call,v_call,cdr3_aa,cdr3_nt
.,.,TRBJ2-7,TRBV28,CASSLRGALEQYF,TGTGCCAGCAGTCTCCGGGGGGCTCTCGAGCAGTACTTC
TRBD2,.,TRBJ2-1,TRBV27,CASATGRLAGVNEQFF,TGTGCCAGCGCTACCGGGAGACTAGCGGGAGTCAATGAGCAGTTCTTC
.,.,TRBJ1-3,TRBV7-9,CASSLIPRHPSSGNTIYF,TGTGCCAGCAGCTTAATTCCCCGACACCCGAGCTCTGGAAACACCATATATTTT
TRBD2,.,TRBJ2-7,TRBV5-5,CASSRTSVYEQYF,TGTGCCAGCAGCAGGACTAGCGTCTACGAGCAGTACTTC
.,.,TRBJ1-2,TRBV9,CASSPRQLNYGYTF,TGTGCCAGCAGCCCGCGACAGTTAAACTATGGCTACACCTTC
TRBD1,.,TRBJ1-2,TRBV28,CASSPTRTGGYGYTF,TGTGCCAGCAGCCCAACCAGGACAGGGGGCTATGGCTACACCTTC
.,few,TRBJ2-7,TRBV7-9,CASSLSELSGEQYF,TGTGCCAGCAGCTTGTCCGAATTGAGCGGCGAGCAGTACTTC
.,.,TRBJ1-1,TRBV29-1,CSVGEATEAFF,TGCAGCGTGGGGGAGGCCACTGAAGCTTTCTTT
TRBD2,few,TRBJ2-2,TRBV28,CASSFWTSGTTGELFF,TGTGCCAGCAGTTTTTGGACTAGCGGGACTACCGGGGAGCTGTTTTTT
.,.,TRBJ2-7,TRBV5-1,CASSPTSYYEQYF,TGCGCCAGCAGCCCGACTTCCTACTACGAGCAGTACTTC
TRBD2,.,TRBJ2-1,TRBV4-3,CASSRVREGAYNEQFF,TGCGCCAGCAGCCGTGTTCGGGAGGGCGCCTACAATGAGCAGTTCTTC
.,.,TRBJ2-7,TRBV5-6,CASSLVHGEQYF,TGTGCCAGCAGCTTGGTGCACGGCGAGCAGTACTTC
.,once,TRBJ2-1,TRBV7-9,CASSLEGLYNEQFF,TGTGCCAGCAGCTTAGAAGGACTATACAATGAGCAGTTCTTC
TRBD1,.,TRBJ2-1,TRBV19,CASSIRTGDYNEQFF,TGTGCCAGTAGTATACGGACAGGGGACTACAATGAGCAGTTCTTC
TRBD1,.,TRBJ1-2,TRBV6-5,CASSYEAGGLCGYTF,TGTGCCAGCAGTTACGAGGCAGGGGGTTTGTGTGGCTACACCTTC